The 17 T cell receptor beta chains listed next were all sequenced from one sample in a study of tumor-infiltrating lymphocytes in primary liver carcinoma. Between roughly 20 and 30 mg of unsorted bulk tissue served as the source from which RNA and DNA were co-extracted. The authors made TCR beta cDNA from around 500 ng total RNA with a constant-region primer. Slightly modified ARM-PCR with three nested multiplex PCR rounds yielded TCR beta libraries. It was with TRBV1-TRBV30 forward primers and a C-beta reverse primer that the first two PCR rounds were run, at approximately 10 cycles each. TCRdb passed the multiplex PCR reads through MiXCR, listing each CDR3 protein once. This sample yields approximately 100,000 distinct CDR3 sequences, of which approximately 70% are seen a single time; 9% to 15% belongs to the top ten. The sample consisted of liver tumor tissue from sampling region 2. The subset: tumor region T2, inferior pole. These receptors originate from a woman aged 60-75 years with primary liver carcinoma and hepatitis B virus infection.

This clonotype was seen only once. This chain joins TRBV20-1 and TRBJ2-1; 13 bases agree with TRBD2. The junction had 5 bases not matched to a gene; V was cut back by 6 bases and J by 6 bases. The CDR3 spans 14 residues. In germline, CDR1 is DFQATT, CDR2 SNEGSKA (reference sequence). CDR3 DNA sequence: TGCAGTGCCCAAACTAGCGGGAGGGCCAATGAGCAGTTCTTC. This gives the protein CSAQTSGRANEQFF.

As concerns this clonotype: An end of the junction differs from the germline gene, which may be a read error. The chain combines TRBV11-2 with TRBJ2-3; possible D gene TRBD2, 5 bases. The length of the CDR3 is 14 residues. Germline CDR1 and CDR2: SGHAT and FQNNGV. CDR3 sequence: CASILFGSTDTQFF. In nucleotides, the CDR3 is TGTGCCAGCATCTTATTTGGGAGCACAGATACGCAGTTTTTT. Complete variable domain (other parts from reference TRBV11-2 and TRBJ2-3): EAGVAQSPRYKIIEKRQSVAFWCNPISGHATLYWYQQILGQGPKLLIQFQNNGVVDDSQLPKDRFSAERLKGVDSTLKIQPAKLEDSAVYLCASILFGSTDTQFFGPGTRLTVL.

The chain has TRBV10-2 and TRBJ2-2; D is undetermined. This CDR3 region has 13 residues. Trimming pared 4 bases from V and 4 bases from J, leaving 7 bases between. Germline lookup yields CDR1 WSHSY and CDR2 SAAADI. CDR3 loop: CASSGRITGELFF. In DNA form, the CDR3 reads TGCGCCAGCAGTGGCCGTATCACCGGGGAGCTGTTTTTT.

V is TRBV6-1 and J is TRBJ2-7; D gene unclear. V gave up 7 bases and J gave up 4 bases, with 14 bases separating them. Looked up from germline, CDR1 is MNHNS and CDR2 is SASEGT. The CDR3 is 13 residues long. CDR3 bases: TGTGCCAGCATTGGGATCCTCATATACGAGCAGTACTTC. Translating gives CASIGILIYEQYF.

Concerning this clonotype: No conserved phenylalanine or tryptophan ends this CDR3, so it is likely a read error. V is TRBV11-2 and J is TRBJ2-4; D may be TRBD2 (6 bases). Germline V gene data show CDR1 as SGHAT and CDR2 as FQNNGV. The CDR3 totals 14 residues. V lost 4 bases to trimming and J lost 7 bases, with 14 bases between them. CDR3 coding DNA: TGTGCCAGCAGCTCGGCGGGACCGAAGAACATTCAGTACATC. Protein: CASSSAGPKNIQYI.

In its sample, this clonotype was seen a few times. The V and J genes are TRBV28 and TRBJ1-6, with 7 bases fitting TRBD1. The length of the CDR3 is 15 residues. Germline values: CDR1 MDHEN, CDR2 SYDVKM. J was trimmed by 8 bases and V by 6 bases; bases with no gene match: 10. This chain's CDR3 is CASSRPGQTYSPLHF. For the CDR3, the DNA is TGTGCCAGCAGCCGTCCGGGACAGACTTATTCACCCCTCCACTTT.

The gene calls are TRBV11-2 and TRBJ1-1; D is unresolved. V lost 7 bases to trimming and J lost 0 bases, with 15 bases between them. Germline V lookup: CDR1 SGHAT, CDR2 FQNNGV. The CDR3 is 15 amino acids. Here the CDR3 reads CASIRISFVNTEAFF. CDR3 nucleotide sequence: TGTGCCAGCATCCGAATCAGTTTCGTGAACACTGAAGCTTTCTTT.

The rearrangement joins TRBV29-1 to TRBJ1-2, with no clear D. CDR1 and CDR2 (germline): SQVTM, ANQGSEA. The CDR3 totals 12 residues. V was clipped by 4 bases and J by 1 base, with 7 bases between them. The chain's CDR3 is CSVAGINYGYTF. CDR3 bases: TGCAGCGTTGCCGGGATTAACTATGGCTACACCTTC.

Regarding this clonotype: One end of the junction fails to match germline, which may point to a read error. This rearrangement joins TRBV18 to TRBJ2-2; D may be TRBD1 (6 bases). Germline V gene sequence: CDR1 KGHSH, CDR2 LQKENI. The CDR3 has 16 amino acids. The CDR3: CVSSPPAGASTGELFF. In DNA form, the CDR3 reads TGTGTCAGCTCACCACCGGCAGGGGCGAGCACCGGGGAGCTGTTTTTT.

A remark on this clonotype: A read error may account for a junction end that differs from germline. The rearrangement joins TRBV4-2 to TRBJ2-1; weak D call: TRBD1 (6 bases). The CDR3 spans 14 residues. CDR1 LGHNA and CDR2 YNFKEQ come from the germline V gene. CDR3: CASSQDRGDRTTLF. Here the CDR3 DNA reads TGTGCCAGCAGCCAAGATAGGGGAGACAGGACCACGCTCTTC.

A remark on this clonotype: One end of the junction fails to match germline, which may point to a read error. The chain links TRBV11-3 to TRBJ2-7, with TRBD2 identical over 10 bases. Germline CDR1 and CDR2: SGHNT and YENEEA. This CDR3 region has 20 residues. CDR3 DNA: TGTGCCAGCAGCTTAGAAGCTAGCGGGAGACAGCTTCAGACAACCTACGAGCAGTATTTC. The encoded protein is CASSLEASGRQLQTTYEQYF.

As concerns this clonotype: The junction departs from germline at one end; a sequencing error may be responsible. This chain uses TRBV29-1 with TRBJ2-2; 7 bases map to TRBD2. Germline CDR1 reads SQVTM; CDR2 reads ANQGSEA. The CDR3 length is 14 residues. CDR3 nucleotide sequence: TGCAGCGCCTCCACGTCCTTGAACAGCGGGGAACTGTTTTTT. This codes for CSASTSLNSGELFF.

With regard to this clonotype: The junction and the germline gene differ at one end; a read error may be behind it. The J gene is TRBJ1-1, the V gene TRBV11-3; D is ambiguous. The germline V gene has CDR1 SGHNT and CDR2 YENEEA. This CDR3 contains 17 residues. CDR3 sequence: CVSSPKPNRAKNTEALF. The CDR3 DNA is TGTGTCAGTAGCCCAAAGCCGAACAGAGCTAAGAACACTGAAGCTTTATTT.

About this clonotype itself: Being one base from a much bigger clone, this may be a read error. The conserved final phenylalanine or tryptophan is absent from the CDR3, which likely points to a read error. This rearrangement joins TRBV7-8 to TRBJ2-7, with TRBD1 matching 8 bases. V was pared by 1 base and J by 4 bases, with 6 bases of the junction left unmatched. The CDR3 spans 15 residues. CDR1 and CDR2 (germline): SGHVS, FQNEAQ. The DNA for the CDR3 is TGTGCCAGCAGCTTAGGACAGGGGAATGTATACGAGCAGTACATC. This translates into CASSLGQGNVYEQYI.

Concerning this clonotype: The conserved phenylalanine or tryptophan is not found at the CDR3 terminus, so this likely reflects a read error. The chain joins TRBV6-6 to TRBJ1-1; no definite D call. Germline CDR1 and CDR2: MNHNY and SVGAGI (reference sequence). Trimming shortened V by 4 bases and J by 4 bases, and 13 bases separated the two germline ends. The CDR3 has 14 residues. In DNA, the CDR3 is TGTGCCAGCAGTTTTGGGATTTATAGCACTGAAGCTTTCCTT. Residues: CASSFGIYSTEAFL.

This clonotype is medium-sized (0.01 to 0.1%). This chain connects TRBV11-2 to TRBJ2-1, with 8 bases fitting TRBD2. This CDR3 has 14 residues. CDR1 and CDR2 from the germline V gene are SGHAT and FQNNGV. V was pared by 4 bases and J by 8 bases, with 7 bases of the junction left unmatched. In DNA, the CDR3 is TGTGCCAGCAGCTCCATAGCGGGGACGCATGAGCAGTTCTTC. Protein sequence: CASSSIAGTHEQFF.

There are many counts of this clonotype. CDR3 in DNA: TGTGCCAGCAGTTTATGGGAGGGGGCCTACGAGCAGTACTTC. Translated, it gives CASSLWEGAYEQYF. The chain employs TRBV12-3 or TRBV12-4 and TRBJ2-7; possible D gene TRBD2, 7 bases. The CDR3 totals 14 residues. The germline V and J ends were trimmed by 2 bases and 2 bases, with 10 bases remaining between them.